The 30 T cell receptor beta chains listed next were all sequenced from one sample in a study of beta chain features in type 1 diabetes. Findings of the study overall: Shortening that was moderate but significant affected the TCRB CDR3s of Type 1 diabetes patients in all four CD4+ subsets.

Of the isolated RNA, all was reverse transcribed, and so the sequenced material was expressed TCRB transcripts. Only in-frame clones appear in the TCRdb table, and some are missing; sequencing was by immunoSEQ multiplex PCR. Here the sample spans fewer than 30,000 clones, roughly 50% being singletons. These receptors are not linked to any known antigen. The sequenced sample was Tregs from blood. The receptors shown here come from a woman aged 18-29 years with type 1 diabetes.

The chain joins TRBV29-1 to TRBJ1-1; TRBD1 matches 9 bases. The length of the CDR3 is 13 residues. In germline, CDR1 is SQVTM, CDR2 ANQGSEA. V lost 3 bases, J lost 7 bases, and 6 bases stayed unmatched. Written as DNA, the CDR3 is TGCAGCGTTGACGACAGGGGGTTCTTTGAAGCTTTCTTT. As protein: CSVDDRGFFEAFF.

The V gene is TRBV28, the J gene TRBJ2-4, with 7 bases fitting TRBD1. Germline V CDR1 and CDR2: MDHEN, SYDVKM. CDR3 length: 14 amino acids. V shed 2 bases and J 7 bases; nucleotides not matched to a gene: 5. DNA of the CDR3: TGTGCCAGCAGTTTAAGGACAGGTCTGAACATTCAGTACTTC. This codes for CASSLRTGLNIQYF.

The J gene is TRBJ2-1, the V gene TRBV19; the match to TRBD2 covers 11 bases. This CDR3 has 15 amino acids. The junction had 16 bases not matched to a gene; V was cut back by 6 bases and J by 15 bases. Germline CDR1 LNHDA, CDR2 SQIVND (reference sequence). CDR3 bases: TGTGCCAGTAGCATCAGAGGGACTAGCGGTACGGATTTGTTCTTC. Encoded protein: CASSIRGTSGTDLFF.

The CDR3: CASSGQGALGYTF. CDR3 nucleotides: TGTGCCAGCTCCGGACAGGGGGCTTTAGGCTACACCTTC. The genes are TRBV18 and TRBJ1-2; 11 bases fit TRBD1. V shed 6 bases, J shed 8 bases, and the junction held 5 bases outside the gene matches. Per germline, CDR1 KGHSH and CDR2 LQKENI. The CDR3 runs 13 residues.

V is TRBV18 and J is TRBJ1-6, with 8 bases aligning to TRBD1. V was pared by 6 bases and J by 8 bases, with 6 bases of the junction left unmatched. This CDR3 comprises 14 residues. CDR1 KGHSH and CDR2 LQKENI come from the germline V gene. CDR3 sequence reads: CASSLTGEDSPLHF. The CDR3, as DNA: TGTGCCAGCTCCCTGACAGGGGAGGATTCACCCCTCCACTTT.

This sequence joins TRBV30 and TRBJ2-7; 7 bases map to TRBD2. Trimming cost V 1 base and J 3 bases; bases outside gene matches: 9. The germline gives CDR1 GTSNPN, CDR2 SVGIG (reference sequence). The CDR3 runs to 15 residues. The CDR3, as DNA: TGTGCCTGGAGTGGGAAAGCGGGGACGGTCTACGAGCAGTACTTC. As protein: CAWSGKAGTVYEQYF.

This clone was seen only a few times. V and J are TRBV5-1 and TRBJ2-1; 9 bases align to TRBD1. The CDR3 has 15 amino acids. With 3 bases clipped from V and 6 bases from J, the junction kept 7 bases outside the gene matches. Per the germline V gene, CDR1 is SGHRS and CDR2 is YFSETQ. The chain's CDR3 is CASSSGQGTLNEQFF. CDR3 nucleotides: TGCGCCAGCAGCTCGGGACAGGGCACCCTCAATGAGCAGTTCTTC.

The chain is built from TRBV29-1 and TRBJ1-2; D might be TRBD1 (6 bases). Trimming took 5 bases from V and 2 from J, leaving 12 bases between them. Germline assignment: CDR1 SQVTM and CDR2 ANQGSEA. The CDR3 loop spans 13 amino acids. The CDR3 protein is CSVPGDGNYGYTF. The CDR3 DNA sequence: TGCAGCGTTCCAGGGGACGGGAACTATGGCTACACCTTC.

The V gene is TRBV28, the J gene TRBJ1-5; no reliable D call. V gave up 4 bases and J gave up 2 bases, with 15 bases separating them. The CDR3 is 16 amino acids. Per the germline V gene, CDR1 is MDHEN and CDR2 is SYDVKM. The CDR3 DNA reads as TGTGCCAGCAGTTCGTTGACGGGGTCGGGCAATCAGCCCCAGCATTTT. As protein: CASSSLTGSGNQPQHF.

This clone showed up just a few times. The chain recombines TRBV5-1 with TRBJ2-1; D remains unclear. This CDR3 region has 15 residues. V gave up 1 base and J gave up 0 bases, with 8 bases separating them. Germline assignment: CDR1 SGHRS and CDR2 YFSETQ. This chain's CDR3 is CASSLSPGSYNEQFF. The DNA for the CDR3 is TGCGCCAGCAGCTTGTCTCCCGGCTCCTACAATGAGCAGTTCTTC.

The chain combines TRBV4-3 with TRBJ2-1, with 10 nucleotides matching TRBD1. This CDR3 has 15 residues. CDR1 is LGHNA and CDR2 is YSLEER in the germline V gene. V gave up 3 bases and J gave up 8 bases; unmatched junction bases: 7. The CDR3 region has the DNA TGCGCCAGCAGCCACAGACAGGGGGCGATGTATGAGCAGTTCTTC. Residues: CASSHRQGAMYEQFF.

This clone was counted a few times. The chain joins TRBV5-1 to TRBJ2-5; weak D call: TRBD1 (5 bases). Trimming took 0 bases from V and 3 from J, leaving 9 bases between them. The CDR3 extends over 14 amino acids. Germline lookup yields CDR1 SGHRS and CDR2 YFSETQ. The CDR3 bases are TGCGCCAGCAGCTTGGAGTGGGGCGAAGAGACCCAGTACTTC. Translation gives CASSLEWGEETQYF.

CDR3 amino acids: CASGGTGGRYEQYF. CDR3 bases: TGTGCCAGTGGAGGGACAGGGGGACGCTACGAGCAGTACTTC. The chain couples TRBV19 to TRBJ2-7, with 11 positions matching TRBD1. The ends lost 8 bases at V and 3 bases at J; junction bases unmatched: 6. This CDR3 region has 14 residues. CDR1 is LNHDA and CDR2 is SQIVND in the germline V gene (reference sequence).

The chain employs TRBV7-2 and TRBJ2-7; a weak D match, TRBD2 (5 bases). V was pared by 5 bases and J by 7 bases, with 12 bases between. Germline loops: CDR1 SGHTA, CDR2 FQGNSA. The CDR3 has 12 residues. The CDR3 sequence is CASSIGRREQYF. The DNA of the CDR3 is TGTGCCAGCAGCATAGGACGGAGGGAGCAGTACTTC.

This clone was counted between two and nine times. The rearrangement links TRBV29-1 to TRBJ1-1, with TRBD1 identical over 8 bases. Germline trimming cut 4 bases from V and 3 bases from J; bases unmatched to any gene: 10. This CDR3 is built from 15 residues. Germline V lookup: CDR1 SQVTM, CDR2 ANQGSEA. The CDR3 DNA reads TGCAGCGTTGTCGTGACAGGGGCGGTCGACACTGAAGCTTTCTTT. Protein product: CSVVVTGAVDTEAFF.

This chain connects TRBV2 to TRBJ2-2, with D unresolved. The CDR3 runs to 15 residues. Germline values: CDR1 SNHLY, CDR2 FYNNEI. V shed 2 bases and J shed 1 base, with 8 bases lying between them. This CDR3 is CASSEWQRNTGELFF. The DNA of the CDR3 is TGTGCCAGCAGTGAATGGCAGCGGAACACCGGGGAGCTGTTTTTT.

A note on this clone: This specimen includes other DNA sequences encoding the same CDR3. The chain is built from TRBV7-7 and TRBJ2-5, with TRBD2 as a possible D gene (6 bases). The CDR3 loop spans 14 amino acids. V was shortened by 5 bases and J by 1 base, with 11 bases between the two germline ends. CDR1 is SSHAT, CDR2 FNYEAQ, per germline (reference sequence). The CDR3 DNA is TGTGCCAGCAGCCCCTCGACTAGCCAAGAGACCCAGTACTTC. It is translated as CASSPSTSQETQYF.

This clone was counted between two and nine times. The V and J genes are TRBV20-1 and TRBJ2-1; D is perhaps TRBD2 (6 bases). The germline gives CDR1 DFQATT, CDR2 SNEGSKA (reference sequence). The CDR3 length is 11 residues. Trimming left V 3 bases short and J 9 bases short, with 9 bases between. The CDR3 region has the DNA TGCAGTGCTAGGCCCGGGGGTGAGCAGTTCTTC. This encodes CSARPGGEQFF.

The chain joins TRBV4-3 to TRBJ2-3; D not resolved. The V and J ends lost 0 bases and 4 bases respectively, with 11 bases between them. The CDR3 sequence is 15 residues long. From germline, CDR1 is LGHNA and CDR2 YSLEER. The CDR3 DNA reads as TGCGCCAGCAGCCAAGACGTAGGAGCCGCAGATACGCAGTATTTT. Its translation: CASSQDVGAADTQYF.

The chain couples TRBV18 to TRBJ2-2; TRBD1 matches 9 bases. V shed 0 bases and J 6 bases; nucleotides not matched to a gene: 5. CDR1 is KGHSH, CDR2 LQKENI, per germline. This CDR3 comprises 16 residues. As DNA, the CDR3 is TGTGCCAGCTCACCACCGAACAGGGGGCGCGCCGGGGAGCTGTTTTTT. Translation gives CASSPPNRGRAGELFF.

This clone was seen only a few times. CDR3 sequence reads: CASSRLGGGYGYTF. In DNA, the CDR3 is TGTGCCAGTAGTCGCCTCGGCGGGGGCTATGGCTACACCTTC. V usage is TRBV19 and J usage is TRBJ1-2, with D perhaps matching TRBD1 (5 bases). The germline V and J ends were trimmed by 5 bases and 4 bases, with 14 bases remaining between them. Germline CDR1 and CDR2: LNHDA and SQIVND (reference sequence). This CDR3 is built from 14 residues. Drawing the rest from reference TRBV19 and TRBJ1-2, the complete variable domain is DGGITQSPKYLFRKEGQNVTLSCEQNLNHDAMYWYRQDPGQGLRLIYYSQIVNDFQKGDIAEGYSVSREKKESFPLTVTSAQKNPTAFYLCASSRLGGGYGYTFGSGTRLTVV.

This sequence joins TRBV7-9 and TRBJ2-7; TRBD1 matches 12 bases. This CDR3 comprises 16 residues. Germline values: CDR1 SEHNR, CDR2 FQNEAQ (reference sequence). Trimming removed 3 bases from V and 5 bases from J; junction bases left unmatched: 8. The CDR3 coding sequence is TGTGCCAGCAGCTTGGGACAGGGGGCCCTCCCAGACGAGCAGTACTTC. It yields the protein CASSLGQGALPDEQYF. The variable domain in full, completed from reference TRBV7-9 and TRBJ2-7, reads DTGVSQNPRHKITKRGQNVTFRCDPISEHNRLYWYRQTLGQGPEFLTYFQNEAQLEKSRLLSDRFSAERPKGSFSTLEIQRTEQGDSAMYLCASSLGQGALPDEQYFGPGTRLTVT.

This chain uses TRBV18 with TRBJ2-2; the match to TRBD1 covers 9 bases. Germline V lookup: CDR1 KGHSH, CDR2 LQKENI. Trimming at V came to 2 bases and at J to 6 bases, leaving 4 bases not matched to a gene. The CDR3 runs to 15 residues. The CDR3 coding sequence is TGTGCCAGCTCACCAAGGACAGGGGATGCCGGGGAGCTGTTTTTT. As protein: CASSPRTGDAGELFF. Using reference TRBV18 and TRBJ2-2 for the parts outside the CDR3, the full variable domain is NAGVMQNPRHLVRRRGQEARLRCSPMKGHSHVYWYRQLPEEGLKFMVYLQKENIIDESGMPKERFSAEFPKEGPSILRIQQVVRGDSAAYFCASSPRTGDAGELFFGEGSRLTVL.

This clone has just a few counts. The chain joins TRBV7-9 to TRBJ2-5; a weak D match, TRBD1 (6 bases). The V end was cut by 1 base, the J end by 4 bases, with 13 bases between. The CDR3 is 15 residues long. CDR1 is SEHNR and CDR2 is FQNEAQ in the germline V gene (reference sequence). The CDR3 coding sequence is TGTGCCAGCAGCTTAGACAGGGTCCTCGTAGAGACCCAGTACTTC. This translates into CASSLDRVLVETQYF.

V gene TRBV4-2 combines with J gene TRBJ2-2, with TRBD2 identical over 16 bases. Germline values: CDR1 LGHNA, CDR2 YNFKEQ. This CDR3 comprises 23 residues. V shed 2 bases, J shed 3 bases, and the junction held 18 bases outside the gene matches. CDR3 coding DNA: TGTGCCAGCAGCCAACGGGTGGGAGCTGGGACTAGCGGGAGGGCCGGGGACACCGGGGAGCTGTTTTTT. Its protein is CASSQRVGAGTSGRAGDTGELFF.

This chain uses TRBV6-5 with TRBJ1-6; D remains ambiguous. Germline CDR1 reads MNHEY; CDR2 reads SVGAGI. The CDR3 runs 12 residues. The ends were cut back, 5 bases at V and 8 bases at J, with 7 bases in the middle. The CDR3 nucleotides are TGTGCCAGCAGTACCGCGGATTCACCCCTCCACTTT. Protein product: CASSTADSPLHF.

The chain joins TRBV11-2 to TRBJ1-1, with 10 bases identical to TRBD1. CDR3 length: 15 amino acids. CDR1 is SGHAT and CDR2 is FQNNGV in the germline V gene. After removal of 4 bases from V and 2 bases from J, the junction contained 4 bases not matched to a gene. The CDR3 nucleotides are TGTGCCAGCAGCTCGGGACAGGGGAGAAACACTGAAGCTTTCTTT. This gives the protein CASSSGQGRNTEAFF. The full variable domain, completed using reference TRBV11-2 and TRBJ1-1, is EAGVAQSPRYKIIEKRQSVAFWCNPISGHATLYWYQQILGQGPKLLIQFQNNGVVDDSQLPKDRFSAERLKGVDSTLKIQPAKLEDSAVYLCASSSGQGRNTEAFFGQGTRLTVV.

J is TRBJ1-1 and V is TRBV20-1; the D is unclear. Trimming left V 4 bases short and J 11 bases short, with 14 bases between. CDR3 length: 11 residues. In germline, CDR1 is DFQATT, CDR2 SNEGSKA (reference sequence). The CDR3 spells CSANKQSMAFF. The CDR3 DNA reads as TGCAGTGCTAATAAACAGTCAATGGCTTTCTTT.

This clone was counted only a few times. V gene TRBV18 combines with J gene TRBJ2-1, with D hard to call. The CDR3 is 15 amino acids. V gave up 4 bases and J gave up 5 bases, with 15 bases separating them. In germline, CDR1 is KGHSH, CDR2 LQKENI. CDR3 region: CASSQSPGLNNEQFF. CDR3 nucleotides: TGTGCCAGCTCACAGTCACCGGGTCTCAACAATGAGCAGTTCTTC.

The CDR3 here is CASSLPGGMDTQYF. Here the CDR3 DNA reads TGTGCCAGCAGCTTGCCAGGGGGCATGGATACGCAGTATTTT. The chain joins TRBV5-6 to TRBJ2-3; 8 bases align to TRBD1. Germline lookup yields CDR1 SGHDT and CDR2 YYEEEE. V trimming: 1 base; J trimming: 6 bases; junction bases outside the gene matches: 4. The CDR3 sequence is 14 residues long.